This T cell receptor (beta chain) was documented in a study of blood T cells in healthy people across ages. Each of the donors had roughly 9.1 milliliters of peripheral blood drawn into EDTA-treated Vacutainer tubes. Per sample, no less than 6 micrograms of total RNA were extracted. The CDR3 runs 15 residues. The germline V gene has CDR1 DFQATT and CDR2 SNEGSKA (reference sequence). V lost 5 bases, J lost 3 bases, and 8 bases stayed unmatched. A J-beta primer mix and a sample-barcoded 5' primer were used in a second PCR of roughly 6 to 11 cycles. Every cDNA molecule bore a tag from a template-switch adaptor containing 12 random nucleotides. TCRdb redid the calling of the 5' RACE reads with MiXCR, one entry per CDR3 protein. The repertoire consists of fewer than 1,000,000 distinct CDR3 sequences, with around 45% occurring once and the leading ten covering roughly a fifth.

Sample: blood. The source is a man aged 60-69 years in good health. The chain links TRBV20-1 to TRBJ1-2; 11 bases align to TRBD1. The CDR3 nucleotides read TGCAGTGCTCGCCCCCGGGACAGGGGGGACTATGGCTACACCTTC. It yields the protein CSARPRDRGDYGYTF.